These 32 T cell receptor beta chains were sequenced from one sample in a study of T cell responses to AZD1222 COVID-19 vaccine. TCRdb's table, derived via immunoSEQ multiplex PCR, lists solely in-frame clones and lacks some. The data contain about 100,000 clones, roughly 89% of them singletons. The specimen comprised peripheral blood, sampled on day 0 of AZD1222 vaccination. These TCRs come from an adult in good health.

The chain combines TRBV6-5 with TRBJ2-7, with TRBD1 matching over 7 bases. This CDR3 comprises 15 residues. Per the germline V gene, CDR1 is MNHEY and CDR2 is SVGAGI. J lost 4 bases, V lost 4 bases, and 10 bases had no gene match. The CDR3 spells CASSSLPQGIYEQYF. DNA of the CDR3: TGTGCCAGCAGTTCCCTCCCACAGGGGATATACGAGCAGTACTTC.

The chain couples TRBV2 to TRBJ2-5; 15 bases agree with TRBD2. The CDR3 is 17 residues long. Germline CDR1 is SNHLY and CDR2 is FYNNEI. V gave up 4 bases and J gave up 3 bases; unmatched junction bases: 6. For the CDR3, the DNA is TGTGCCAGCAGTGCTGGACTAGCGGGAGGGCCGGAAGAGACCCAGTACTTC. Translating it yields CASSAGLAGGPEETQYF.

The genes are TRBV5-5 and TRBJ1-4; D call uncertain. The CDR3 contains 14 residues. Per germline, CDR1 SGHKS and CDR2 YYEKEE (reference sequence). V shed 6 bases and J shed 5 bases, with 14 bases lying between them. Here the CDR3 reads CASTWVSLNEKLFF. DNA of the CDR3: TGTGCCAGCACCTGGGTCAGCCTGAATGAAAAACTGTTTTTT. Using reference TRBV5-5 and TRBJ1-4 for the parts outside the CDR3, the full variable domain is DAGVTQSPTHLIKTRGQQVTLRCSPISGHKSVSWYQQVLGQGPQFIFQYYEKEERGRGNFPDRFSARQFPNYSSELNVNALLLGDSALYLCASTWVSLNEKLFFGSGTQLSVL.

The chain is built from TRBV12-3 or TRBV12-4 and TRBJ1-1; D not resolved. Trimming pared 3 bases from V and 6 bases from J, leaving 8 bases between. The CDR3 extends over 12 amino acids. The CDR3 DNA reads as TGTGCCAGCAGTTTTACCGTTGCTGAAGCTTTCTTT. As protein: CASSFTVAEAFF.

Of note for this clone: This CDR3 is also generated by other DNA sequences in the sample. This chain joins TRBV9 and TRBJ2-1, with 13 bases lining up with TRBD2. V shed 2 bases and J 7 bases; nucleotides not matched to a gene: 3. Germline values: CDR1 SGDLS, CDR2 YYNGEE. The CDR3 has 15 amino acids. The CDR3 sequence: CASSVGLAGLNEQFF. CDR3 sequence (DNA): TGTGCCAGCAGCGTGGGACTAGCGGGACTGAATGAGCAGTTCTTC.

This chain links TRBV5-1 with TRBJ2-7; D unresolved. The CDR3 contains 13 residues. Trimming took off 4 bases at V and 2 bases at J, with 10 bases between the two ends. Germline V CDR1 and CDR2: SGHRS, YFSETQ. The CDR3, as DNA: TGCGCCAGCAGCCTCCTCGATCCCTACGAGCAGTACTTC. It codes for CASSLLDPYEQYF.

The V gene is TRBV9, the J gene TRBJ2-2, with 9 nucleotides matching TRBD1. The V gene's germline CDR1 is SGDLS and CDR2 YYNGEE. This CDR3 has 16 amino acids. V dropped 4 bases and J dropped 3; count of bases not matched to a gene: 7. CDR3 region: CASSQAGTGHTGELFF. CDR3 bases: TGTGCCAGCAGCCAAGCGGGGACAGGGCACACCGGGGAGCTGTTTTTT.

The J gene is TRBJ1-1, the V gene TRBV18; D might be TRBD1 (5 bases). From germline, CDR1 is KGHSH and CDR2 LQKENI. The CDR3 is made up of 15 amino acids. The V end lost 2 bases, the J end lost 1 base, and 11 bases lay between the germline ends. The CDR3 nucleotides are TGTGCCAGCTCACCAATGACAGTTGGGAACACTGAAGCTTTCTTT. Translation gives CASSPMTVGNTEAFF.

The chain combines TRBV7-9 with TRBJ2-3; D might be TRBD2 (6 bases). Looked up from germline, CDR1 is SEHNR and CDR2 is FQNEAQ (reference sequence). V lost 7 bases to trimming and J lost 0 bases, with 17 bases between them. This CDR3 contains 16 residues. CDR3 DNA: TGTGCCAGCATCCTCTCGACGGGAGCTAGCACAGATACGCAGTATTTT. It encodes CASILSTGASTDTQYF.

This clone was seen more than once but under ten times. This chain links TRBV2 with TRBJ2-3, with 7 positions matching TRBD1. The CDR3 extends over 14 amino acids. Germline CDR1 is SNHLY and CDR2 is FYNNEI. The ends lost 3 bases at V and 1 base at J; junction bases unmatched: 1. The CDR3 loop is CASSDQGGTDTQYF. The CDR3 DNA reads TGTGCCAGCAGTGATCAGGGGGGCACAGATACGCAGTATTTT. The variable domain in full, completed from reference TRBV2 and TRBJ2-3, reads EPEVTQTPSHQVTQMGQEVILRCVPISNHLYFYWYRQILGQKVEFLVSFYNNEISEKSEIFDDQFSVERPDGSNFTLKIRSTKLEDSAMYFCASSDQGGTDTQYFGPGTRLTVL.

This clone appeared a single time. The CDR3: CASSQGTDYNQPQHF. In nucleotides, the CDR3 is TGTGCCAGCAGCCAAGGGACCGACTACAATCAGCCCCAGCATTTT. The chain links TRBV3-1 (or the pseudogene TRBV3-2) to TRBJ1-5, with no clear D. The V and J ends lost 1 base and 3 bases respectively, with 10 bases between them. The germline CDR1 and CDR2 sequences are LGHDT and YNNKEL (reference sequence). CDR3 length equals 15 residues.

The chain combines TRBV3-1 (or the pseudogene TRBV3-2) with TRBJ2-2, with 8 bases fitting TRBD2. CDR3 length: 15 residues. CDR1 is LGHDT, CDR2 YNNKEL, per germline (reference sequence). After removal of 4 bases from V and 4 bases from J, the junction contained 5 bases not matched to a gene. In nucleotides, the CDR3 is TGTGCCAGCAGCCGACGGGGGGGCTCCACCGGGGAGCTGTTTTTT. Encoded protein: CASSRRGGSTGELFF.

This clone was seen only once. The V and J genes are TRBV12-5 and TRBJ2-4; D is uncertain. The CDR3 totals 12 residues. The V end lost 7 bases, the J end lost 9 bases, and 13 bases lay between the germline ends. CDR1 is LGHNT, CDR2 FRNRAP, per germline. DNA of the CDR3: TGTGCTAGTGTCCTGGGCCAAGGCATTCAGTACTTC. This translates into CASVLGQGIQYF. The entire variable domain, with the rest obtained from reference TRBV12-5 and TRBJ2-4, is as follows: DARVTQTPRHKVTEMGQEVTMRCQPILGHNTVFWYRQTMMQGLELLAYFRNRAPLDDSGMPKDRFSAEMPDATLATLKIQPSEPRDSAVYFCASVLGQGIQYFGAGTRLSVL.

J is TRBJ2-7 and V is TRBV5-4, with D perhaps being TRBD1 or TRBD2 (5 bases each). Germline V gives CDR1 SGHNT, CDR2 YYREEE (reference sequence). Trimming took off 4 bases at V and 0 bases at J, with 11 bases between the two ends. The CDR3 consists of 14 residues. In DNA, the CDR3 is TGTGCCAGCAGCCGGGACGGGGCCTCCTACGAGCAGTACTTC. Translating gives CASSRDGASYEQYF.

In its sample, this clone was seen once. V is TRBV27 and J is TRBJ2-1; no clear D. Trimming stripped 2 bases from V and 6 bases from J, with 14 bases between. CDR3 size: 15 residues. CDR1 is MNHEY, CDR2 SMNVEV, per germline (reference sequence). CDR3 residues: CASSLGQVGTNEQFF. DNA of the CDR3: TGTGCCAGCAGTTTAGGGCAGGTTGGTACCAATGAGCAGTTCTTC.

This chain links TRBV10-1 with TRBJ2-3, with 10 bases identical to TRBD2. The CDR3 is 16 residues long. Per germline, CDR1 WNHNN and CDR2 SYGVQD (reference sequence). V was clipped by 3 bases and J by 5 bases; unmatched bases: 8. CDR3 nucleotide sequence: TGCGCCAGCAGTGAACTAGCGGGGATTACACAAGATACGCAGTATTTT. Protein sequence: CASSELAGITQDTQYF.

The gene calls are TRBV11-2 and TRBJ2-7; D remains ambiguous. Trimming took 1 base from V and 7 from J, leaving 17 bases between them. The CDR3 has 15 residues. The V gene's germline CDR1 is SGHAT and CDR2 FQNNGV. DNA of the CDR3: TGTGCCAGCAGCTTAGTCAACCTGGGAATGCCTGAGCAGTACTTC. Its protein product is CASSLVNLGMPEQYF. The full variable domain, rest sourced from reference TRBV11-2 and TRBJ2-7, is EAGVAQSPRYKIIEKRQSVAFWCNPISGHATLYWYQQILGQGPKLLIQFQNNGVVDDSQLPKDRFSAERLKGVDSTLKIQPAKLEDSAVYLCASSLVNLGMPEQYFGPGTRLTVT.

The CDR3 protein is CASRPISGRGETQYF. The DNA for the CDR3 is TGTGCCAGCAGGCCTATTAGCGGGAGGGGGGAGACCCAGTACTTC. This chain links TRBV11-2 with TRBJ2-5; 11 bases line up with TRBD2. In germline, CDR1 is SGHAT, CDR2 FQNNGV. The V segment lost 6 bases and the J segment 5 bases; nucleotides outside the gene matches: 8. The CDR3 runs 15 residues.

This chain uses TRBV5-1 with TRBJ1-2, with D unclear. The V end lost 0 bases, the J end lost 3 bases, and 6 bases lay between the germline ends. The CDR3 contains 13 residues. Germline V gene lookup returns CDR1 SGHRS and CDR2 YFSETQ. CDR3 residues: CASSLDGDYGYTF. CDR3 DNA sequence: TGCGCCAGCAGCTTGGACGGAGACTATGGCTACACCTTC.

The gene calls are TRBV5-6 and TRBJ2-7; the D is unclear. Trimming cost V 4 bases and J 5 bases, with 19 bases left between them. Germline CDR1 reads SGHDT; CDR2 reads YYEEEE. The CDR3 is 15 residues long. CDR3 in amino acids: CASSQTGSGYDEQYF. In nucleotides, the CDR3 is TGTGCCAGCAGCCAAACCGGGTCTGGCTACGACGAGCAGTACTTC.

The chain combines TRBV9 with TRBJ2-6; D possibly corresponds to TRBD1 (5 bases). The germline CDR1 and CDR2 sequences are SGDLS and YYNGEE. CDR3 length: 18 amino acids. V was cut by 3 bases and J by 2 bases, with 18 bases left in between. The CDR3 sequence is CASSEMGQRAAGANVLTF. The CDR3 DNA reads TGTGCCAGCAGCGAAATGGGGCAACGGGCTGCTGGGGCCAACGTCCTGACTTTC.

V is TRBV29-1 and J is TRBJ1-1; D is perhaps TRBD1 (6 bases). Trimming left V 7 bases short and J 1 base short, with 16 bases between. Germline V gene lookup returns CDR1 SQVTM and CDR2 ANQGSEA. The CDR3 length is 14 residues. CDR3 in DNA: TGCAGCGGGAAGGACAGCGCGGGGAACACTGAAGCTTTCTTT. Its translation: CSGKDSAGNTEAFF.

The rearrangement joins TRBV30 to TRBJ2-1; 11 nucleotides align to TRBD2. The CDR3 covers 15 residues. J was trimmed by 4 bases and V by 1 base; bases with no gene match: 3. Germline assignment: CDR1 GTSNPN and CDR2 SVGIG (reference sequence). CDR3 amino acids: CAWSGTSGPYNEQFF. CDR3 nucleotides: TGTGCCTGGAGTGGGACTAGCGGGCCTTACAATGAGCAGTTCTTC.

The CDR3 nucleotides are TGTGCCACCAGTGATCTTTCCTATGGCTACACCTTC. Amino acid sequence: CATSDLSYGYTF. V and J are TRBV24-1 and TRBJ1-2; D is undetermined. Trimming took off 3 bases at V and 4 bases at J, with 5 bases between the two ends. Germline CDR1 and CDR2: KGHDR and SFDVKD. The CDR3 runs 12 residues.

This chain joins TRBV10-3 and TRBJ2-7; 7 nucleotides line up with TRBD1. V lost 5 bases, J lost 0 bases, and 7 bases stayed unmatched. The CDR3 has 15 amino acids. Germline loops: CDR1 ENHRY, CDR2 SYGVKD. The CDR3 nucleotides read TGTGCCATCAGTTATACCGGGACAGACTCCTACGAGCAGTACTTC. It yields the protein CAISYTGTDSYEQYF.

V gene TRBV2 combines with J gene TRBJ2-5; 8 nucleotides agree with TRBD1. The CDR3 is made up of 13 amino acids. CDR1 is SNHLY and CDR2 is FYNNEI in the germline V gene. The J segment lost 7 bases and the V segment lost 8 bases, leaving 9 bases of the junction unmatched. The DNA for the CDR3 is TGTGCCAGCGATCCAGGGGGCGTCGTGACCCAGTACTTC. It codes for CASDPGGVVTQYF.

The chain is built from TRBV5-1 and TRBJ2-2, with unresolved D. The CDR3 is 14 amino acids. V gave up 1 base and J gave up 1 base, with 5 bases separating them. Germline CDR1 is SGHRS and CDR2 is YFSETQ. For the CDR3, the DNA is TGCGCCAGCAGCTTGCATGGGAACACCGGGGAGCTGTTTTTT. Protein sequence: CASSLHGNTGELFF.

The V gene is TRBV6-2 or TRBV6-3, the J gene TRBJ2-2; 12 positions match TRBD2. With 6 bases clipped from V and 4 bases from J, the junction kept 6 bases outside the gene matches. The CDR3 consists of 16 residues. Germline assignment: CDR1 MNHEY and CDR2 SVGEGT. The CDR3 here is CASRPSGRAGTGELFF. DNA of the CDR3: TGTGCCAGCAGGCCTAGCGGGAGGGCGGGCACCGGGGAGCTGTTTTTT.

The chain carries TRBV9 and TRBJ1-1; no clear D gene. The length of the CDR3 is 14 residues. The V gene lost 2 bases and the J gene lost 8 bases, with 16 bases spanning the gap. Germline assignment: CDR1 SGDLS and CDR2 YYNGEE. The CDR3 nucleotides read TGTGCCAGCAGCGTTTCCCGACTACATGGGGAAGCTTTCTTT. It specifies CASSVSRLHGEAFF.

The chain uses TRBV7-2 and TRBJ2-7; TRBD2 might be the D (6 bases). CDR3 length equals 16 residues. Germline loops: CDR1 SGHTA, CDR2 FQGNSA. V was pared by 5 bases and J by 3 bases, with 20 bases between. This chain's CDR3 is CASSLGTLGTGYEQYF. The CDR3 nucleotides are TGTGCCAGCAGCCTGGGGACTTTGGGGACGGGCTACGAGCAGTACTTC. The whole variable domain, filled in from reference TRBV7-2 and TRBJ2-7, reads GAGVSQSPSNKVTEKGKDVELRCDPISGHTALYWYRQSLGQGLEFLIYFQGNSAPDKSGLPSDRFSAERTGGSVSTLTIQRTQQEDSAVYLCASSLGTLGTGYEQYFGPGTRLTVT.

J is TRBJ1-2 and V is TRBV25-1, with D hard to call. V gave up 5 bases and J gave up 8 bases, with 18 bases separating them. The CDR3 has 14 amino acids. Looked up from germline, CDR1 is MGHDK and CDR2 is SYGVNS. The CDR3 bases are TGTGCCAGCAGTCTTGACGGCCACTTAGAGGGCTACACCTTC. This sequence encodes CASSLDGHLEGYTF.

V usage is TRBV7-9 and J usage is TRBJ1-3; unclear D gene. The V gene's germline CDR1 is SEHNR and CDR2 FQNEAQ (reference sequence). Between the trimmed V and J ends, which lost 7 bases and 7 bases, there was a span of 20 bases. The length of the CDR3 is 15 residues. In DNA form, the CDR3 reads TGTGCCAGCACGGATTGGACGGACCCTTTCAACACCATATATTTT. Amino acid sequence: CASTDWTDPFNTIYF.